The T cell receptor beta chain described here comes from a study of human T cells and chemical hapten exposure. Study in general: Small pooled library volume differences chiefly drove per-sample TCR yield variation. General study points: Following DPC sensitization, TCRs present above 1 in 1000 frequency showed no change.

Individual cDNA molecules (in the library) carried attached unique molecular identifiers. Original processing notes: Across samples, TCR counts had a median of about 92,000 and ranged from about 20,000 to 690,600. MiXCR, run by TCRdb on the 5' RACE reads, gives a single entry per CDR3 protein. TCRdb, not the authors, supplied the V and J calls. The table shows approximately 80,000 distinct CDR3 sequences, with roughly 15% occurring only once. It was unfractionated whole blood from which total RNA was extracted. This CDR3 comprises 13 residues. Germline V CDR1 and CDR2: LGHDT, YNNKEL (reference sequence). V was cut by 4 bases and J by 10 bases, with 14 bases left in between. Details on this clonotype: Its antigen is currently unknown.

The clonotype was recovered from a female donor in good health. The chain links TRBV3-1 to TRBJ1-3, with a tentative D call TRBD1 (5 bases). As DNA, the CDR3 is TGTGCCAGCAGCCGACGATCGACAGAAACCATATATTTT. This encodes CASSRRSTETIYF.